Following are 13 T cell receptor beta chains from one sample sequenced in a study of cytomegalovirus exposure and HLA in healthy donors. Sequencing used immunoSEQ multiplex PCR; TCRdb keeps in-frame clones, though not all of them. Among around 80,000 clones listed, 85% to 95% were seen once. Sequenced: PBMCs. The receptors stem from a woman aged 18 to 35 in good health and CMV-seronegative.

This chain uses TRBV6-5 with TRBJ1-5; the D gene is possibly TRBD1 (6 bases). Germline V gives CDR1 MNHEY, CDR2 SVGAGI. The CDR3 covers 15 residues. Trimming took 3 bases from V and 3 from J, leaving 12 bases between them. This chain's CDR3 is CASSYTRGINQPQHF. In nucleotides, the CDR3 is TGTGCCAGCAGTTATACCAGGGGAATCAATCAGCCCCAGCATTTT.

The V call is TRBV29-1, the J call TRBJ2-7; possible D gene TRBD1, 6 bases. This CDR3 spans 11 amino acids. V lost 7 bases and J lost 6, with 13 bases in between. CDR1 and CDR2 (germline): SQVTM, ANQGSEA. CDR3 amino acids: CSGKQGLEQYF. CDR3 bases: TGCAGCGGAAAACAGGGTCTCGAGCAGTACTTC.

This chain joins TRBV15 and TRBJ2-3, with D perhaps TRBD2 (6 bases). Trimming left V 0 bases short and J 5 bases short, with 15 bases between. The CDR3 length is 16 residues. Germline assignment: CDR1 LNHNV and CDR2 YYDKDF (reference sequence). CDR3 sequence reads: CATSREGLNRGDTQYF. The CDR3 DNA sequence: TGTGCCACCAGCAGAGAGGGACTCAATAGAGGAGATACGCAGTATTTT.

The rearrangement joins TRBV2 to TRBJ1-2, with unresolved D. The CDR3 sequence is 12 residues long. Trimming pared 6 bases from V and 5 bases from J, leaving 10 bases between. Germline V lookup: CDR1 SNHLY, CDR2 FYNNEI. The CDR3 protein is CASRPEGYGYTF. CDR3 DNA: TGTGCCAGCAGACCCGAGGGTTATGGCTACACCTTC.

V gene TRBV4-1 combines with J gene TRBJ1-3, with D hard to call. Germline CDR1 is MGHRA and CDR2 is YSYEKL. This CDR3 contains 15 residues. With 0 bases removed from V and 7 bases from J, the gap between germline ends came to 13 bases. The chain's CDR3 is CASSQDGLEWNTIYF. The CDR3 DNA reads as TGCGCCAGCAGCCAAGATGGACTCGAGTGGAACACCATATATTTT.

The chain combines TRBV9 with TRBJ2-1; 8 bases are shared with TRBD2. In germline, CDR1 is SGDLS, CDR2 YYNGEE. This CDR3 has 15 amino acids. The ends lost 3 bases at V and 9 bases at J; junction bases unmatched: 11. Here the CDR3 reads CASSAAGTRRAEQFF. The DNA for the CDR3 is TGTGCCAGCAGCGCAGCCGGGACTAGAAGGGCTGAGCAGTTCTTC.

The genes are TRBV25-1 and TRBJ2-2, with D uncertain. Germline V gene lookup returns CDR1 MGHDK and CDR2 SYGVNS. This CDR3 has 16 residues. Trimming left V 3 bases short and J 4 bases short, with 15 bases between. The CDR3 DNA reads as TGTGCCAGCAGTGATCATCCCCCCCGAGGCACCGGGGAGCTGTTTTTT. It yields the protein CASSDHPPRGTGELFF.

The chain carries TRBV10-3 and TRBJ2-1; D uncertain. This CDR3 spans 14 amino acids. Trimming removed 8 bases at V and 4 bases at J, with 15 bases between. The germline CDR1 and CDR2 sequences are ENHRY and SYGVKD. CDR3 coding DNA: TGTGCCATCCAAGCTATGGAGCCTTACAATGAGCAGTTCTTC. Translated: CAIQAMEPYNEQFF.

This chain connects TRBV11-2 to TRBJ1-2; D is unclear. The germline gives CDR1 SGHAT, CDR2 FQNNGV. Trimming took 7 bases from V and 2 from J, leaving 11 bases between them. The CDR3 covers 13 residues. The CDR3 DNA follows: TGTGCCAGCACCTCTCGTCCGAACTATGGCTACACCTTC. This translates into CASTSRPNYGYTF.

The chain carries TRBV27 and TRBJ2-7; D gene ambiguous. CDR3 length equals 15 residues. V lost 2 bases to trimming and J lost 2 bases, with 13 bases between them. Germline CDR1 MNHEY, CDR2 SMNVEV (reference sequence). The CDR3 loop reads CASSLSRGDPYEQYF. CDR3 bases: TGTGCCAGCAGTTTAAGCCGAGGCGATCCCTACGAGCAGTACTTC.

The chain recombines TRBV5-1 with TRBJ2-1; weak D call: TRBD2 (5 bases). The length of the CDR3 is 13 residues. Trimming removed 4 bases from V and 6 bases from J, with 11 bases in between. CDR1 is SGHRS, CDR2 YFSETQ, per germline. CDR3 bases: TGCGCCAGCAGCCCAGGACTTGGCAATGAGCAGTTCTTC. It encodes CASSPGLGNEQFF.

V and J are TRBV7-8 and TRBJ2-7; D might be TRBD1 (6 bases). Germline CDR1 is SGHVS and CDR2 is FQNEAQ. With 1 base removed from V and 3 bases from J, the gap between germline ends came to 16 bases. This CDR3 is 16 amino acids long. CDR3 amino acids: CASSLGSVVGGYEQYF. CDR3 in DNA: TGTGCCAGCAGCTTAGGGTCCGTTGTAGGGGGCTACGAGCAGTACTTC.

The chain has TRBV30 and TRBJ2-7, with 11 bases fitting TRBD2. The CDR3 has 19 amino acids. Germline trimming cut 1 base from V and 0 bases from J; bases unmatched to any gene: 14. Germline lookup yields CDR1 GTSNPN and CDR2 SVGIG (reference sequence). CDR3 residues: CAWSGWKLAGALSSYEQYF. CDR3 sequence (DNA): TGTGCCTGGAGTGGCTGGAAACTAGCGGGAGCTTTGAGCTCCTACGAGCAGTACTTC.